The 24 T cell receptor beta chains given below trace back to one sample, sequenced in a study of blood T cell repertoires in COVID-19. Profiled with immunoSEQ multiplex PCR; TCRdb holds only in-frame clones, not every one. The top ten hold over 3.5% of the sample, which has 250,000 to 350,000 clones, almost 90% seen once. Sequenced material: PBMCs or T cells enriched from blood (not recorded which). The receptors stem from a young woman with acute COVID-19.

The V gene is TRBV27, the J gene TRBJ2-7, with 7 bases matching TRBD2. The V and J ends lost 2 bases and 2 bases, in that order; junction bases with no gene match: 6. This CDR3 contains 15 residues. Germline CDR1 MNHEY, CDR2 SMNVEV (reference sequence). The CDR3 DNA is TGTGCCAGCAGTTTACTAGCGGATTTCACCTACGAGCAGTACTTC. This sequence encodes CASSLLADFTYEQYF.

CDR3 in amino acids: CASNGGVVTDTQYF. CDR3 DNA: TGTGCCAGTAACGGAGGGGTCGTAACAGATACGCAGTATTTT. The chain is built from TRBV19 and TRBJ2-3; TRBD2 is a possible D gene (6 bases). The V gene's germline CDR1 is LNHDA and CDR2 SQIVND (reference sequence). CDR3 length: 14 amino acids. V was cut by 7 bases and J by 3 bases, with 14 bases left in between.

This clone was recorded many times. This chain joins TRBV3-1 (or the pseudogene TRBV3-2) and TRBJ2-7, with D perhaps TRBD2 (6 bases). Trimming took off 4 bases at V and 4 bases at J, with 11 bases between the two ends. Germline values: CDR1 LGHDT, CDR2 YNNKEL (reference sequence). The CDR3 extends over 13 amino acids. The CDR3 nucleotides are TGTGCCAGCAGCCTTTTTAGCGGTTACGAGCAGTACTTC. Protein sequence: CASSLFSGYEQYF.

The chain links TRBV6-5 to TRBJ1-5; TRBD1 matches at 7 bases. The length of the CDR3 is 12 residues. With V trimmed by 6 bases and J by 7 bases, 3 bases remained unmatched. From germline, CDR1 is MNHEY and CDR2 SVGAGI. Written as DNA, the CDR3 is TGTGCCAGCAGAGCACAGGGGCAGCCCCAGCATTTT. Its protein product is CASRAQGQPQHF.

This chain joins TRBV7-3 and TRBJ1-1, with D possibly matching TRBD1 (5 bases). The CDR3 sequence is 15 residues long. The germline V and J ends were trimmed by 2 bases and 4 bases, with 14 bases remaining between them. Germline CDR1 SGHTA, CDR2 FQGTGA. The CDR3 DNA is TGTGCCAGCAGCTTAGAGCCGGCGGGGACCACTGAAGCTTTCTTT. Its protein product is CASSLEPAGTTEAFF.

This chain connects TRBV24-1 to TRBJ2-5, with D possibly TRBD2 on 6 matching bases. CDR1 and CDR2 (germline): KGHDR, SFDVKD. The V and J ends lost 1 base and 5 bases respectively, with 10 bases between them. This CDR3 is 14 amino acids long. CDR3 DNA: TGTGCCACCAGTGATTTATCGGGAGAGGAGACCCAGTACTTC. Its translation is CATSDLSGEETQYF.

This clone occurred once. This rearrangement joins TRBV18 to TRBJ2-3; D gene ambiguous. CDR3 length: 14 residues. Germline CDR1 KGHSH, CDR2 LQKENI. With 0 bases removed from V and 4 bases from J, the gap between germline ends came to 8 bases. The CDR3 spells CASSPPNEADTQYF. Here the CDR3 DNA reads TGTGCCAGCTCACCACCGAACGAGGCAGATACGCAGTATTTT.

V usage is TRBV6-5 and J usage is TRBJ2-7; D might be TRBD2 (6 bases). V was trimmed by 0 bases and J by 2 bases, leaving 11 bases between them. The length of the CDR3 is 15 residues. Germline V gene sequence: CDR1 MNHEY, CDR2 SVGAGI. CDR3 sequence (DNA): TGTGCCAGCAGTTACTCGACAAGCGGGCCCTACGAGCAGTACTTC. This translates into CASSYSTSGPYEQYF.

The chain links TRBV5-1 to TRBJ2-7; the match to TRBD2 covers 7 bases. This CDR3 has 15 amino acids. CDR1 SGHRS and CDR2 YFSETQ come from the germline V gene. The V and J ends lost 1 base and 2 bases, in that order; junction bases with no gene match: 6. The CDR3 DNA reads TGCGCCAGCAGCTTGTCGTCGGGGGGACCCTACGAGCAGTACTTC. Translated: CASSLSSGGPYEQYF.

This clone was seen only once. The gene calls are TRBV28 and TRBJ2-7, with 12 bases matching TRBD1. The CDR3 extends over 16 amino acids. Germline values: CDR1 MDHEN, CDR2 SYDVKM. The J segment lost 1 base and the V segment lost 7 bases, leaving 8 bases of the junction unmatched. The DNA of the CDR3 is TGTGCCAGCATCGGGACAGGGGGCCGTGGATCCTACGAGCAGTACTTC. Translated: CASIGTGGRGSYEQYF.

The chain has TRBV10-3 and TRBJ1-3, with TRBD1 identical over 11 bases. The CDR3 spans 19 residues. With 6 bases clipped from V and 4 bases from J, the junction kept 17 bases outside the gene matches. The germline CDR1 and CDR2 sequences are ENHRY and SYGVKD. The CDR3 bases are TGTGCCATCAGGAAGTTTTTCGACCGGGACAGGGGGAAAGGAAACACCATATATTTT. Translation gives CAIRKFFDRDRGKGNTIYF.

V usage is TRBV28 and J usage is TRBJ2-2; the D gene is possibly TRBD2 (7 bases). The CDR3 length is 14 residues. Trimming took 4 bases from V and 4 from J, leaving 10 bases between them. Germline V lookup: CDR1 MDHEN, CDR2 SYDVKM. CDR3 protein: CASSWGGPTGELFF. The CDR3 nucleotides are TGTGCCAGCAGTTGGGGGGGGCCCACCGGGGAGCTGTTTTTT.

V and J are TRBV24-1 and TRBJ1-5; no reliable D call. Germline-derived CDR1 and CDR2 are KGHDR and SFDVKD. V dropped 1 base and J dropped 2 bases, with 8 bases sitting between them. This CDR3 is 15 amino acids long. CDR3 amino acids: CATSDFMRGNQPQHF. CDR3 nucleotide sequence: TGTGCCACCAGTGATTTTATGAGGGGCAATCAGCCCCAGCATTTT.

The V gene is TRBV7-3, the J gene TRBJ1-2, with TRBD1 matching 8 bases. The germline V gene encodes CDR1 SGHTA and CDR2 FQGTGA. With 4 bases clipped from V and 5 bases from J, the junction kept 9 bases outside the gene matches. CDR3 length equals 15 residues. The chain's CDR3 is CASSSRTGNPYGYTF. The CDR3 coding sequence is TGTGCCAGCAGCTCTCGGACAGGGAACCCTTATGGCTACACCTTC.

This chain connects TRBV5-4 to TRBJ2-1, with 7 nucleotides matching TRBD2. The length of the CDR3 is 15 residues. V was clipped by 1 base and J by 4 bases; unmatched bases: 5. Germline loops: CDR1 SGHNT, CDR2 YYREEE (reference sequence). Here the CDR3 reads CASSLRLADYNEQFF. The CDR3 region has the DNA TGTGCCAGCAGCTTGCGGCTAGCGGATTACAATGAGCAGTTCTTC.

J is TRBJ2-1 and V is TRBV29-1; 8 nucleotides match TRBD2. This CDR3 has 14 residues. Trimming took 4 bases from V and 3 from J; bases not matched to a gene: 5. Germline loops: CDR1 SQVTM, CDR2 ANQGSEA. The CDR3 nucleotides read TGCAGCGTTGTGACTAGCGCCCTCTACAATGAGCAGTTCTTC. Translating gives CSVVTSALYNEQFF.

This chain connects TRBV7-9 to TRBJ2-1, with TRBD2 matching over 14 bases. The CDR3 is 17 amino acids. Looked up from germline, CDR1 is SEHNR and CDR2 is FQNEAQ (reference sequence). Trimming at V came to 4 bases and at J to 2 bases, leaving 4 bases not matched to a gene. In DNA, the CDR3 is TGTGCCAGCAGCTCGGGACTAGCGGGAGCTGCCTACAATGAGCAGTTCTTC. The encoded protein is CASSSGLAGAAYNEQFF.

This sequence joins TRBV11-3 and TRBJ2-1; D might be TRBD1 (6 bases). There are 15 residues in the CDR3. Germline CDR1 and CDR2: SGHNT and YENEEA. V lost 5 bases and J lost 7, with 18 bases in between. This CDR3 is CASSLEGQGWNEQFF. CDR3 DNA sequence: TGTGCCAGCAGCCTCGAGGGTCAGGGGTGGAATGAGCAGTTCTTC.

The J gene is TRBJ1-5, the V gene TRBV6-6; TRBD1 agrees at 8 bases. The CDR3 runs 15 residues. Germline V CDR1 and CDR2: MNHNY, SVGAGI (reference sequence). Losses at the gene ends were 4 bases for V and 3 bases for J; bases not matched to a gene: 5. CDR3 protein: CASSFWTGTNQPQHF. CDR3 sequence (DNA): TGTGCCAGCAGTTTCTGGACAGGGACCAATCAGCCCCAGCATTTT.

The CDR3 DNA follows: TGTGCCAGCAGTAGTCCCCGGCGAGGGTGGGAAAAACTGTTTTTT. Protein: CASSSPRRGWEKLFF. The V and J genes are TRBV27 and TRBJ1-4; D remains ambiguous. Trimming shortened V by 5 bases and J by 8 bases, and 18 bases separated the two germline ends. CDR3 length: 15 amino acids. Germline CDR1 reads MNHEY; CDR2 reads SMNVEV (reference sequence).

The chain uses TRBV7-3 and TRBJ2-3; 9 nucleotides line up with TRBD2. This CDR3 is built from 15 residues. Germline V CDR1 and CDR2: SGHTA, FQGTGA. Trimming at V came to 1 base and at J to 5 bases, leaving 4 bases not matched to a gene. The CDR3 sequence is CASSLSSGSLDTQYF. The CDR3 nucleotides are TGTGCCAGCAGCTTAAGTAGCGGGAGTCTAGATACGCAGTATTTT.

In this sample, this clone turned up once. The rearrangement links TRBV3-1 (or the pseudogene TRBV3-2) to TRBJ2-3; TRBD2 matches at 7 bases. V dropped 4 bases and J dropped 4; count of bases not matched to a gene: 8. Germline CDR1 and CDR2: LGHDT and YNNKEL (reference sequence). The CDR3 length is 15 residues. The CDR3 protein is CASSLTSAAADTQYF. CDR3 bases: TGTGCCAGCAGCCTAACTAGCGCAGCAGCAGATACGCAGTATTTT.

The chain employs TRBV30 and TRBJ1-6; D uncertain. This CDR3 region has 15 residues. Trimming removed 1 base from V and 0 bases from J, with 7 bases in between. CDR1 is GTSNPN and CDR2 is SVGIG in the germline V gene (reference sequence). The CDR3 protein is CAWSERSSYNSPLHF. The CDR3, as DNA: TGTGCCTGGAGTGAGAGGAGCTCCTATAATTCACCCCTCCACTTT.

The chain joins TRBV3-1 (or the pseudogene TRBV3-2) to TRBJ2-4; 9 bases line up with TRBD1. CDR1 is LGHDT, CDR2 YNNKEL, per germline (reference sequence). Trimming removed 4 bases from V and 5 bases from J; junction bases left unmatched: 6. The CDR3 covers 15 residues. CDR3 loop: CASSLRTGEQNIQYF. The CDR3, as DNA: TGTGCCAGCAGCCTCCGGACAGGGGAGCAAAACATTCAGTACTTC.